Given below is one T cell receptor (beta chain) in context. Amplification of TCR alpha and beta CDR3 regions from RNA used iRepertoire nested multiplex PCR. From the multiplex PCR reads, TCRdb called clonotypes with MiXCR, one entry per CDR3 protein. This sample has about 210,000 distinct CDR3 sequences, with approximately 30% found just once. This entry comes from a study of glioma-infiltrating T cells. The germline V gene has CDR1 SGDLS and CDR2 YYNGEE. The CDR3 has 17 residues. The germline V and J ends were trimmed by 4 bases and 4 bases, with 18 bases remaining between them. The receptor comes from a human donor with low-grade glioma or glioblastoma, undergoing nonglioma brain surgery, or in good health (not recorded which). The chain couples TRBV9 to TRBJ1-6, with D possibly TRBD1 on 6 matching bases. Sequences were obtained from glioma tissue, nonneoplastic brain tissue, or PBMCs (not recorded which). The CDR3 protein is CASSPLGTSNYNSPLHF. As DNA, the CDR3 is TGTGCCAGCAGCCCCTTGGGGACATCTAATTATAATTCACCCCTCCACTTT.